What follows are 31 T cell receptor beta chains derived from one specimen sequenced in a study of Ad26.COV2.S vaccination and SARS-CoV-2 variants. Using immunoSEQ multiplex PCR, the repertoire was profiled, and TCRdb retains in-frame clones only, with some absent. The data show roughly 500,000 clones, roughly 89% seen once. As to treatment: about 20 received Ad26.COV2.S at low or high dose, single or two shots; about 5 received placebo; per-sample allocation not given. On day 63 after the first injection, vaccine and placebo recipients gave samples. This specimen was peripheral blood, taken in a trial of Ad26.COV2.S vaccine versus placebo. Receptor source: a person aged 18-65 years who received the Ad26.COV2.S COVID-19 vaccine or a placebo.

The chain links TRBV5-4 to TRBJ1-6, with 7 positions matching TRBD1. Germline CDR1 SGHNT, CDR2 YYREEE (reference sequence). Trimming took 4 bases from V and 5 from J; bases not matched to a gene: 3. This CDR3 contains 14 residues. The CDR3 DNA follows: TGTGCCAGCAGCGACAGGGCTAATAATTCACCCCTCCACTTT. Its translation is CASSDRANNSPLHF.

The chain couples TRBV11-2 to TRBJ2-1, with D possibly TRBD2 on 6 matching bases. There are 16 residues in the CDR3. The V end lost 5 bases, the J end lost 6 bases, and 20 bases lay between the germline ends. Per the germline V gene, CDR1 is SGHAT and CDR2 is FQNNGV. CDR3 nucleotides: TGTGCCAGCAGCCCCCTCGAGACTAGGTCGGGCAATGAGCAGTTCTTC. The encoded protein is CASSPLETRSGNEQFF.

The rearrangement joins TRBV28 to TRBJ2-7; D is perhaps TRBD1 (6 bases). This CDR3 is built from 11 residues. Germline V gene lookup returns CDR1 MDHEN and CDR2 SYDVKM. Trimming pared 9 bases from V and 3 bases from J, leaving 9 bases between. The CDR3 loop reads CASGTLYEQYF. CDR3 nucleotides: TGTGCCAGTGGGACACTCTACGAGCAGTACTTC.

The CDR3 sequence: CASSSKLAGGPSTDTQYF. In nucleotides, the CDR3 is TGTGCCAGCAGCTCCAAACTAGCGGGAGGCCCCTCCACAGATACGCAGTATTTT. This sequence joins TRBV5-5 and TRBJ2-3; 12 nucleotides match TRBD2. The CDR3 covers 18 residues. V gave up 3 bases and J gave up 2 bases; unmatched junction bases: 10. The germline V gene has CDR1 SGHKS and CDR2 YYEKEE (reference sequence).

The J gene is TRBJ2-6, the V gene TRBV28; 10 nucleotides align to TRBD1. CDR1 MDHEN and CDR2 SYDVKM come from the germline V gene. CDR3 size: 18 residues. The junction had 18 bases not matched to a gene; V was cut back by 10 bases and J by 6 bases. CDR3 coding DNA: TGTGCCACCAGACCCCGAGGGACAGGGGTCCGCTTGGCCAACGTCCTGACTTTC. Translating it yields CATRPRGTGVRLANVLTF.

A note on this clone: Other DNA sequences from this sample encode an identical CDR3 as well. This sequence joins TRBV7-2 and TRBJ1-1; D remains ambiguous. Trimming removed 1 base at V and 1 base at J, with 7 bases between. The CDR3 loop spans 14 amino acids. From germline, CDR1 is SGHTA and CDR2 FQGNSA. This CDR3 is CASSLGPANTEAFF. CDR3 DNA sequence: TGTGCCAGCAGCTTAGGTCCAGCGAACACTGAAGCTTTCTTT.

This CDR3 is CASSLQGGTNTGELFF. The CDR3 nucleotides are TGTGCCAGCAGCTTACAGGGGGGGACGAACACCGGGGAGCTGTTTTTT. The chain has TRBV7-6 and TRBJ2-2; D is possibly TRBD1 or TRBD2 (7 bases each). The germline V gene has CDR1 SGHVS and CDR2 FNYEAQ. V was trimmed by 2 bases and J by 0 bases, leaving 10 bases between them. The CDR3 runs to 16 residues. The whole variable domain, remainder taken from reference TRBV7-6 and TRBJ2-2, is GAGVSQSPRYKVTKRGQDVALRCDPISGHVSLYWYRQALGQGPEFLTYFNYEAQQDKSGLPNDRFSAERPEGSISTLTIQRTEQRDSAMYRCASSLQGGTNTGELFFGEGSRLTVL.

J is TRBJ1-1 and V is TRBV2, with no clear D. Germline CDR1 SNHLY, CDR2 FYNNEI. CDR3 length: 13 amino acids. V was clipped by 6 bases and J by 5 bases, with 13 bases between them. The CDR3 DNA reads TGTGCCAGCAGGCCCCCTGGGGAGACTGAAGCTTTCTTT. The encoded protein is CASRPPGETEAFF.

J is TRBJ2-1 and V is TRBV11-2; 13 positions match TRBD2. The CDR3 is made up of 15 amino acids. Trimming removed 5 bases from V and 15 bases from J; junction bases left unmatched: 13. Germline loops: CDR1 SGHAT, CDR2 FQNNGV. The DNA of the CDR3 is TGTGCCAGCAGCCCAGGACTAGCGGGAGTAGGGTGCGCGTTCTTC. Translation: CASSPGLAGVGCAFF.

The J gene is TRBJ1-1, the V gene TRBV6-2 or TRBV6-3; D unclear. V gave up 4 bases and J gave up 1 base, with 7 bases separating them. The germline gives CDR1 MNHEY, CDR2 SVGEGT. This CDR3 is built from 13 residues. In DNA form, the CDR3 reads TGTGCCAGCAGTTTGTTCAGGAACACTGAAGCTTTCTTT. Protein product: CASSLFRNTEAFF.

This rearrangement joins TRBV6-2 or TRBV6-3 to TRBJ2-1, with unresolved D. CDR3 length: 18 residues. Per germline, CDR1 MNHEY and CDR2 SVGEGT. Trimming removed 3 bases at V and 5 bases at J, with 23 bases between. The CDR3 reads CASSYWVGAGTEHNEQFF. CDR3 coding DNA: TGTGCCAGCAGTTATTGGGTAGGAGCCGGCACGGAGCACAATGAGCAGTTCTTC.

The chain uses TRBV4-1 and TRBJ2-1; 7 nucleotides line up with TRBD1. This CDR3 is built from 14 residues. CDR1 and CDR2 (germline): MGHRA, YSYEKL. V shed 6 bases, J shed 4 bases, and the junction held 6 bases outside the gene matches. CDR3 sequence reads: CASRLDRKYNEQFF. The CDR3 nucleotides read TGCGCCAGCAGATTGGACAGGAAATACAATGAGCAGTTCTTC.

The chain recombines TRBV28 with TRBJ1-5; D unclear. Germline CDR1 reads MDHEN; CDR2 reads SYDVKM. V was shortened by 2 bases and J by 0 bases, with 11 bases between the two germline ends. The CDR3 is 16 residues long. The CDR3 region has the DNA TGTGCCAGCAGTTTAACGGCAGCACATAGCAATCAGCCCCAGCATTTT. Amino acids: CASSLTAAHSNQPQHF. Filled out from reference TRBV28 and TRBJ1-5, the complete variable domain reads DVKVTQSSRYLVKRTGEKVFLECVQDMDHENMFWYRQDPGLGLRLIYFSYDVKMKEKGDIPEGYSVSREKKERFSLILESASTNQTSMYLCASSLTAAHSNQPQHFGDGTRLSIL.

The CDR3 DNA reads TGTGCCAGCAGCTCCACTACCCTCAGCACAGATACGCAGTATTTT. This gives the protein CASSSTTLSTDTQYF. V and J are TRBV13 and TRBJ2-3; D is ambiguous. The CDR3 is made up of 15 amino acids. CDR1 and CDR2 from the germline V gene are PRHDT and FYEKMQ (reference sequence). Trimming removed 4 bases from V and 0 bases from J, with 11 bases in between.

In nucleotides, the CDR3 is TGTGCCAGCAGTGACGGATACAATGAGCAGTTCTTC. It codes for CASSDGYNEQFF. The rearrangement joins TRBV6-1 to TRBJ2-1, with D hard to call. CDR1 is MNHNS, CDR2 SASEGT, per germline. Trimming took 3 bases from V and 4 from J, leaving 4 bases between them. The CDR3 is made up of 12 amino acids.

The gene calls are TRBV5-6 and TRBJ2-5, with 8 bases fitting TRBD1. Looked up from germline, CDR1 is SGHDT and CDR2 is YYEEEE. The CDR3 consists of 17 residues. The ends lost 3 bases at V and 1 base at J; junction bases unmatched: 11. DNA of the CDR3: TGTGCCAGCAGCTATGTTTCCCGGGACAGGATCCAAGAGACCCAGTACTTC. Translating gives CASSYVSRDRIQETQYF.

The chain uses TRBV6-1 and TRBJ2-7; 7 bases are a match to TRBD1. CDR1 MNHNS and CDR2 SASEGT come from the germline V gene. The V gene end was trimmed by 3 bases and the J gene end by 4 bases; junction bases not matched to a gene: 0. The CDR3 has 12 residues. The CDR3 region has the DNA TGTGCCAGCAGTGAGACAGGGTACGAGCAGTACTTC. It codes for CASSETGYEQYF.

The chain has TRBV25-1 and TRBJ1-3; D call uncertain. The CDR3 runs 16 residues. The V gene lost 1 base and the J gene lost 0 bases, with 10 bases spanning the gap. Germline V CDR1 and CDR2: MGHDK, SYGVNS. In DNA, the CDR3 is TGTGCCAGCAGTGAATGGGAGACACACTCTGGAAACACCATATATTTT. As protein: CASSEWETHSGNTIYF.

DNA of the CDR3: TGCGCCAGCAGCTTGGCGCTGTCTGCAGGAGCCACTGAAGCTTTCTTT. This gives the protein CASSLALSAGATEAFF. The gene calls are TRBV5-1 and TRBJ1-1; D ambiguous. The CDR3 sequence is 16 residues long. Germline CDR1 reads SGHRS; CDR2 reads YFSETQ. Trimming pared 0 bases from V and 4 bases from J, leaving 16 bases between.

The chain combines TRBV27 with TRBJ2-3; D remains unclear. From germline, CDR1 is MNHEY and CDR2 SMNVEV (reference sequence). CDR3 length equals 13 residues. Trimming stripped 3 bases from V and 3 bases from J, with 7 bases between. CDR3 region: CASSFVRTDTQYF. DNA for the CDR3: TGTGCCAGCAGTTTCGTGCGGACAGATACGCAGTATTTT.

This clone was detected ten times or more. V usage is TRBV15 and J usage is TRBJ1-3, with a possible D match to TRBD1 (5 bases). The CDR3 runs 13 residues. CDR1 LNHNV and CDR2 YYDKDF come from the germline V gene (reference sequence). Trimming stripped 8 bases from V and 2 bases from J, with 10 bases between. CDR3 sequence (DNA): TGTGCCACCGCTGGGGCGACTGGAAACACCATATATTTT. It is translated as CATAGATGNTIYF.

The chain employs TRBV7-3 and TRBJ2-1; D uncertain. CDR1 and CDR2 from the germline V gene are SGHTA and FQGTGA. The CDR3 extends over 13 amino acids. With 3 bases removed from V and 10 bases from J, the gap between germline ends came to 13 bases. Written as DNA, the CDR3 is TGTGCCAGCAGCTTGGCAAGGACGGGCGAGCAGTTCTTC. This encodes CASSLARTGEQFF.

The genes are TRBV2 and TRBJ2-4, with 7 bases aligning to TRBD2. The CDR3 contains 16 residues. Germline V gene sequence: CDR1 SNHLY, CDR2 FYNNEI. J gave up 3 bases and V 3 bases, and 8 bases lay outside the gene matches. CDR3 sequence (DNA): TGTGCCAGCAGTGATAATCCCGGGGGGAACAAAAACATTCAGTACTTC. This codes for CASSDNPGGNKNIQYF.

V gene TRBV6-2 or TRBV6-3 combines with J gene TRBJ1-2; possibly TRBD1 for D (5 bases). Germline V CDR1 and CDR2: MNHEY, SVGEGT. This CDR3 is 17 amino acids long. V dropped 4 bases and J dropped 6 bases, with 24 bases sitting between them. The CDR3 here is CASSFVATGTDSHGYTF. CDR3 coding DNA: TGTGCCAGCAGTTTCGTAGCGACCGGGACCGACTCCCATGGCTACACCTTC.

The rearrangement uses TRBV6-5 and TRBJ2-3; no definite D call. V lost 7 bases to trimming and J lost 0 bases, with 8 bases between them. The CDR3 extends over 13 amino acids. From germline, CDR1 is MNHEY and CDR2 SVGAGI. Here the CDR3 DNA reads TGTGCCAGCAAGACTGACAGCACAGATACGCAGTATTTT. Protein: CASKTDSTDTQYF.

The V call is TRBV5-5, the J call TRBJ1-1; a possible D gene is TRBD1 (5 bases). The V gene's germline CDR1 is SGHKS and CDR2 YYEKEE (reference sequence). The germline V and J ends were trimmed by 2 bases and 1 base, with 12 bases remaining between them. The CDR3 is 15 residues long. The CDR3 region is CASSFWGQSNTEAFF. CDR3 DNA sequence: TGTGCCAGCAGCTTCTGGGGCCAGTCGAACACTGAAGCTTTCTTT.

The chain carries TRBV19 and TRBJ2-7; tentatively, D is TRBD2 (5 bases). The germline V gene encodes CDR1 LNHDA and CDR2 SQIVND (reference sequence). Trimming stripped 1 base from V and 3 bases from J, with 10 bases between. The CDR3 runs to 14 residues. The CDR3 nucleotides are TGTGCCAGTAGTATAGCCACGGACTTCTACGAGCAGTACGTC. This encodes CASSIATDFYEQYV.

The chain uses TRBV11-3 and TRBJ2-3, with a possible D match to TRBD2 (6 bases). The CDR3 is made up of 16 amino acids. V was pared by 4 bases and J by 0 bases, with 14 bases between. CDR1 is SGHNT and CDR2 is YENEEA in the germline V gene. CDR3 in DNA: TGTGCCAGCAGCTGGGGACTGGCGCCTAGCACAGATACGCAGTATTTT. Its translation is CASSWGLAPSTDTQYF.

This chain uses TRBV7-8 with TRBJ2-1, with a weak D call TRBD1 (6 bases). Germline CDR1 is SGHVS and CDR2 is FQNEAQ. There are 15 residues in the CDR3. V shed 4 bases and J shed 8 bases, with 18 bases lying between them. CDR3 bases: TGTGCCAGCAGCTCGGACAGTGTTGGTTCGGATGAGCAGTTCTTC. This sequence encodes CASSSDSVGSDEQFF.

This chain's CDR3 is CASTIMTEAFF. CDR3 DNA: TGTGCCAGCACCATAATGACTGAAGCTTTCTTT. V and J are TRBV11-2 and TRBJ1-1, with D uncertain. Germline CDR1 SGHAT, CDR2 FQNNGV. The CDR3 is 11 residues long. V lost 7 bases to trimming and J lost 5 bases, with 8 bases between them.

V usage is TRBV30 and J usage is TRBJ1-2; tentatively, D is TRBD1 (6 bases). The germline V gene encodes CDR1 GTSNPN and CDR2 SVGIG (reference sequence). V gave up 4 bases and J gave up 8 bases, with 20 bases separating them. The CDR3 has 14 amino acids. The CDR3 DNA is TGTGCCTGGACACCCGGCGGGGGGCTCGCCGGCTACACCTTC. Its protein is CAWTPGGGLAGYTF.